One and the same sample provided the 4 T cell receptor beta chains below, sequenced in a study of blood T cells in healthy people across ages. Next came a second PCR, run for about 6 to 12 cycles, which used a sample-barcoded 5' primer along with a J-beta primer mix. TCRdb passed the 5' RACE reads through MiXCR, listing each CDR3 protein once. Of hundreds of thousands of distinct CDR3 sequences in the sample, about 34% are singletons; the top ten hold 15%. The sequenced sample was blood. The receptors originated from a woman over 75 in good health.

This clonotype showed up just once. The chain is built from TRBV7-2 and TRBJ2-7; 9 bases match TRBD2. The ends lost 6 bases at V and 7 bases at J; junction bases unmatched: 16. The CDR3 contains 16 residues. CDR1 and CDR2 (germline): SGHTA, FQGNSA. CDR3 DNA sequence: TGTGCCAGCAGTCTAGCGGCAGCGGGGGGCTGGAATGAGCAGTACTTC. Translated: CASSLAAAGGWNEQYF. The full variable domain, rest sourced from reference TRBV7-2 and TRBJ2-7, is GAGVSQSPSNKVTEKGKDVELRCDPISGHTALYWYRQSLGQGLEFLIYFQGNSAPDKSGLPSDRFSAERTGGSVSTLTIQRTQQEDSAVYLCASSLAAAGGWNEQYFGPGTRLTVT.

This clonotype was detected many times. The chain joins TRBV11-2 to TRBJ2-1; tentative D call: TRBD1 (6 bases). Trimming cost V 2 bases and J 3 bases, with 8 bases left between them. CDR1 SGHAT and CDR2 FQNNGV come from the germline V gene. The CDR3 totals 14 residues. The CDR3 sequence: CASSLSRGYNEQFF. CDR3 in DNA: TGTGCCAGCAGCTTATCCAGGGGCTACAATGAGCAGTTCTTC.

CDR3 nucleotide sequence: TGCAGTGCCTCCTCGACTAGCGCCTACAATGAGCAGTTCTTC. This translates into CSASSTSAYNEQFF. This chain connects TRBV20-1 to TRBJ2-1; 8 bases fit TRBD2. This CDR3 has 14 residues. V trimming: 6 bases; J trimming: 2 bases; junction bases outside the gene matches: 6. Germline V CDR1 and CDR2: DFQATT, SNEGSKA (reference sequence).

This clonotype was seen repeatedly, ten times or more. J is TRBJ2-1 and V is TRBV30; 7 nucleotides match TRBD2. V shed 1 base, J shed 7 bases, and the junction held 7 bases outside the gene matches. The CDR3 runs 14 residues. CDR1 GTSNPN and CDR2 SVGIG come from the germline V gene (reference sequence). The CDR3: CAWSGLGRGNEQFF. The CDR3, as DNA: TGTGCCTGGAGTGGGCTGGGGCGGGGGAATGAGCAGTTCTTC.